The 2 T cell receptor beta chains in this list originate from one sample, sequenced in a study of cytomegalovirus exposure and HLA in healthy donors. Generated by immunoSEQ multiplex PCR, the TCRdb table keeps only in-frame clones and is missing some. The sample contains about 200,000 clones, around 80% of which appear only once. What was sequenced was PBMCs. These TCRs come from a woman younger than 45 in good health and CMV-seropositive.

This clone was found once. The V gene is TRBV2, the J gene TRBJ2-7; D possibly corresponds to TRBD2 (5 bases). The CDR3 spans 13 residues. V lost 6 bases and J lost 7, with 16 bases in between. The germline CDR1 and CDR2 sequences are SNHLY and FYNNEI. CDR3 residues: CASRETVGEEQYF. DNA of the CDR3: TGTGCCAGCAGGGAGACGGTCGGGGAGGAGCAGTACTTC. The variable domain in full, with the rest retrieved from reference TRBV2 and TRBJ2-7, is EPEVTQTPSHQVTQMGQEVILRCVPISNHLYFYWYRQILGQKVEFLVSFYNNEISEKSEIFDDQFSVERPDGSNFTLKIRSTKLEDSAMYFCASRETVGEEQYFGPGTRLTVT.

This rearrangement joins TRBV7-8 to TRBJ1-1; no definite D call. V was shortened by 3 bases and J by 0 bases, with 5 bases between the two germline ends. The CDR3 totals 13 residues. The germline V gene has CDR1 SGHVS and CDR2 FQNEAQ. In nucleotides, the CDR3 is TGTGCCAGCAGCTTTCACATGAACACTGAAGCTTTCTTT. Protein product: CASSFHMNTEAFF.